The 21 T cell receptor beta chains below all came from one sample that was sequenced in a study of Ad26.COV2.S vaccination and SARS-CoV-2 variants. The protocol was immunoSEQ multiplex PCR, while the TCRdb copy is restricted to in-frame clones and leaves out a portion. The table records fewer than 400,000 clones, just over 85% of them present only once. As to treatment: 15 to 20 received Ad26.COV2.S at low or high dose, single or two shots; about 5 received placebo; per-sample allocation not given. Specimens were obtained on day 63 following the first vaccine or placebo injection. Sequences were derived from peripheral blood, sampled in a trial of Ad26.COV2.S vaccine versus placebo. These receptors all come from a person aged 18-60 years who received the Ad26.COV2.S COVID-19 vaccine or a placebo.

This chain uses TRBV10-3 with TRBJ1-2, with 9 bases aligning to TRBD1. The germline gives CDR1 ENHRY, CDR2 SYGVKD. The CDR3 is 17 amino acids. Losses at the gene ends were 3 bases for V and 4 bases for J; bases not matched to a gene: 12. CDR3 coding DNA: TGTGCCATCAGTGACACGGACAGGGGTCAAGTGGGCTATGGCTACACCTTC. Amino acids: CAISDTDRGQVGYGYTF.

This chain joins TRBV6-5 and TRBJ1-1; 12 nucleotides agree with TRBD1. The CDR3 has 15 residues. J lost 8 bases, V lost 6 bases, and 10 bases had no gene match. CDR1 is MNHEY, CDR2 SVGAGI, per germline. CDR3 sequence reads: CASRHQGQGAYEAFF. Written as DNA, the CDR3 is TGTGCCAGCAGACACCAGGGACAGGGGGCGTACGAAGCTTTCTTT.

J is TRBJ1-2 and V is TRBV5-1, with 8 bases aligning to TRBD1. Trimming took 4 bases from V and 2 from J; bases not matched to a gene: 7. The CDR3 contains 15 residues. Germline CDR1 SGHRS, CDR2 YFSETQ. CDR3 sequence: CASSQTTGENYGYTF. CDR3 nucleotides: TGCGCCAGCAGCCAAACGACAGGGGAAAACTATGGCTACACCTTC.

A single count supports this clone. This chain uses TRBV7-2 with TRBJ1-6; unclear D gene. Per germline, CDR1 SGHTA and CDR2 FQGNSA. V was shortened by 1 base and J by 8 bases, with 12 bases between the two germline ends. The CDR3 totals 15 residues. DNA for the CDR3: TGTGCCAGCAGCTTAGAAGGAGGGAGGGATTCACCCCTCCACTTT. Protein: CASSLEGGRDSPLHF.

The chain's CDR3 is CASSRADRGGEKLFF. The DNA for the CDR3 is TGCGCCAGCAGCCGAGCGGACAGGGGAGGTGAAAAACTGTTTTTT. The rearrangement joins TRBV4-1 to TRBJ1-4; 9 bases are a match to TRBD1. The J segment lost 7 bases and the V segment lost 4 bases, leaving 7 bases of the junction unmatched. Germline values: CDR1 MGHRA, CDR2 YSYEKL. The CDR3 sequence is 15 residues long.

V usage is TRBV7-2 and J usage is TRBJ1-4; D might be TRBD1 (5 bases). The CDR3 has 14 amino acids. V was shortened by 5 bases and J by 4 bases, with 11 bases between the two germline ends. CDR1 and CDR2 (germline): SGHTA, FQGNSA. CDR3 protein: CASSKQAGNEKLFF. CDR3 bases: TGTGCCAGCAGCAAACAGGCGGGTAATGAAAAACTGTTTTTT.

The chain uses TRBV29-1 and TRBJ2-1; 9 bases line up with TRBD1. This CDR3 spans 15 amino acids. V was clipped by 7 bases and J by 2 bases; unmatched bases: 9. CDR1 and CDR2 from the germline V gene are SQVTM and ANQGSEA. CDR3 coding DNA: TGCAGCGGGCATCACCGGGACAGGGCCTACAATGAGCAGTTCTTC. As protein: CSGHHRDRAYNEQFF.

The chain joins TRBV4-1 to TRBJ2-7, with 8 bases identical to TRBD1. The CDR3 has 15 amino acids. The junction had 8 bases not matched to a gene; V was cut back by 3 bases and J by 4 bases. CDR1 MGHRA and CDR2 YSYEKL come from the germline V gene. CDR3 in amino acids: CASSQVVGQGYEQYF. The CDR3 DNA reads TGCGCCAGCAGCCAGGTGGTCGGACAGGGTTACGAGCAGTACTTC.

This clone has a single count. The gene calls are TRBV6-6 and TRBJ1-1; unclear D gene. The CDR3 length is 13 residues. The V gene's germline CDR1 is MNHNY and CDR2 SVGAGI (reference sequence). Trimming removed 4 bases from V and 1 base from J, with 7 bases in between. This chain's CDR3 is CASSSNRNTEAFF. The CDR3 bases are TGTGCCAGCAGTTCGAATCGGAACACTGAAGCTTTCTTT.

The rearrangement joins TRBV14 to TRBJ1-6, with D hard to call. Germline values: CDR1 SGHDN, CDR2 FVKESK. This CDR3 is built from 13 residues. V was trimmed by 4 bases and J by 7 bases, leaving 8 bases between them. The CDR3 loop is CASSLRINSPLHF. The CDR3 nucleotides read TGTGCCAGCAGCCTCAGGATCAATTCACCCCTCCACTTT.

This chain uses TRBV7-3 with TRBJ2-5; D perhaps matches TRBD1 (6 bases). The CDR3 loop spans 13 amino acids. V was clipped by 0 bases and J by 5 bases, with 7 bases between them. The germline V gene encodes CDR1 SGHTA and CDR2 FQGTGA. The CDR3, as DNA: TGTGCCAGCAGCTTAACGGGGGCGGAGACCCAGTACTTC. It translates to CASSLTGAETQYF. Full variable domain (outside the CDR3, taken from reference TRBV7-3 and TRBJ2-5): GAGVSQTPSNKVTEKGKYVELRCDPISGHTALYWYRQSLGQGPEFLIYFQGTGAADDSGLPNDRFFAVRPEGSVSTLKIQRTERGDSAVYLCASSLTGAETQYFGPGTRLLVL.

The chain has TRBV5-1 and TRBJ2-3; unclear D gene. The germline V gene encodes CDR1 SGHRS and CDR2 YFSETQ. V was clipped by 5 bases and J by 0 bases, with 7 bases between them. The CDR3 runs 13 residues. CDR3 coding DNA: TGCGCCAGCAGTTCGACTAGCACAGATACGCAGTATTTT. It yields the protein CASSSTSTDTQYF.

The CDR3 DNA is TGTGCCAGCAGCCCTAGGACAGGGCCCTATGGCTACACCTTC. It translates to CASSPRTGPYGYTF. The chain is built from TRBV9 and TRBJ1-2, with TRBD1 matching over 8 bases. This CDR3 is built from 14 residues. The germline V gene has CDR1 SGDLS and CDR2 YYNGEE. V lost 4 bases to trimming and J lost 4 bases; unmatched junction nucleotides: 6.

V is TRBV7-2 and J is TRBJ1-2; maybe TRBD1 (5 bases). V was cut by 1 base and J by 4 bases, with 13 bases left in between. Germline loops: CDR1 SGHTA, CDR2 FQGNSA. The CDR3 extends over 15 amino acids. As DNA, the CDR3 is TGTGCCAGCAGCTTAGGGGGCAGGCCGCTCTATGGCTACACCTTC. It translates to CASSLGGRPLYGYTF.

V usage is TRBV5-4 and J usage is TRBJ2-7; maybe TRBD2 (6 bases). Trimming shortened V by 3 bases and J by 3 bases, and 19 bases separated the two germline ends. CDR3 length equals 16 residues. In germline, CDR1 is SGHNT, CDR2 YYREEE (reference sequence). CDR3 sequence: CASSSGATGGNYEQYF. The CDR3, as DNA: TGTGCCAGCAGCTCGGGCGCTACCGGCGGGAACTACGAGCAGTACTTC.

The genes are TRBV6-2 or TRBV6-3 and TRBJ1-1; 7 nucleotides agree with TRBD1. CDR1 and CDR2 from the germline V gene are MNHEY and SVGEGT. This CDR3 region has 17 residues. V lost 4 bases, J lost 0 bases, and 11 bases stayed unmatched. CDR3: CASSSTELGQVNTEAFF. CDR3 DNA sequence: TGTGCCAGCAGTTCGACCGAACTTGGACAGGTGAACACTGAAGCTTTCTTT.

The V and J genes are TRBV29-1 and TRBJ2-7, with D maybe TRBD1 (5 bases). The CDR3 consists of 12 residues. V gave up 3 bases and J gave up 1 base, with 7 bases separating them. Germline CDR1 reads SQVTM; CDR2 reads ANQGSEA. This CDR3 reads CSVDTGSYEQYF. CDR3 nucleotide sequence: TGCAGCGTTGACACAGGTTCCTACGAGCAGTACTTC.

J is TRBJ1-5 and V is TRBV6-2 or TRBV6-3, with TRBD1 matching 7 bases. This CDR3 is 18 amino acids long. The germline gives CDR1 MNHEY, CDR2 SVGEGT. Germline trimming cut 0 bases from V and 1 base from J; bases unmatched to any gene: 9. The CDR3 DNA sequence: TGTGCCAGCAGTTACTCCCGACAGGGAGGGGCGAGCAATCAGCCCCAGCATTTT. The encoded protein is CASSYSRQGGASNQPQHF.

The chain recombines TRBV7-2 with TRBJ1-5, with a possible D match to TRBD1 (6 bases). The CDR3 runs 15 residues. V was pared by 6 bases and J by 5 bases, with 17 bases between. CDR1 and CDR2 from the germline V gene are SGHTA and FQGNSA. The CDR3 sequence: CASSKTGGRDQPQHF. The CDR3 DNA is TGTGCCAGCAGTAAAACGGGGGGCCGCGATCAGCCCCAGCATTTT.

J is TRBJ2-1 and V is TRBV5-1; 9 positions agree with TRBD1. V was pared by 0 bases and J by 3 bases, with 7 bases of the junction left unmatched. The CDR3 runs 17 residues. Germline V CDR1 and CDR2: SGHRS, YFSETQ. The CDR3 DNA follows: TGCGCCAGCAGCTTGGCCTCCGGGACAGGGATCTACAATGAGCAGTTCTTC. Translated: CASSLASGTGIYNEQFF.

This sequence joins TRBV19 and TRBJ2-7; no clear D. V was shortened by 1 base and J by 2 bases, with 12 bases between the two germline ends. Germline-derived CDR1 and CDR2 are LNHDA and SQIVND (reference sequence). CDR3 length: 15 residues. The CDR3 DNA reads TGTGCCAGTAGTATAGCGGGCAGCGCGACCTACGAGCAGTACTTC. This gives the protein CASSIAGSATYEQYF.